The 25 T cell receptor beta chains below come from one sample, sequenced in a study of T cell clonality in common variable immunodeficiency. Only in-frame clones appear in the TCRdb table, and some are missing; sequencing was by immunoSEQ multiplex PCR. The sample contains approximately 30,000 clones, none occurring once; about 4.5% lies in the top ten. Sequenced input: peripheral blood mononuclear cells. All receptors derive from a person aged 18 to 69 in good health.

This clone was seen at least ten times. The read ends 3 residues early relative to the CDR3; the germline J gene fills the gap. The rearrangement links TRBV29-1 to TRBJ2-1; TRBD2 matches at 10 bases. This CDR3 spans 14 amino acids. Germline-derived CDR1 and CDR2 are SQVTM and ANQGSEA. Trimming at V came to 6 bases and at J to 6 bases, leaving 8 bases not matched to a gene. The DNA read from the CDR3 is TGCAGCGTGGAGGGCGCTAGCGGGAGCAATGAG. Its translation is CSVEGASGSNE. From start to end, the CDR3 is CSVEGASGSNEQFF.

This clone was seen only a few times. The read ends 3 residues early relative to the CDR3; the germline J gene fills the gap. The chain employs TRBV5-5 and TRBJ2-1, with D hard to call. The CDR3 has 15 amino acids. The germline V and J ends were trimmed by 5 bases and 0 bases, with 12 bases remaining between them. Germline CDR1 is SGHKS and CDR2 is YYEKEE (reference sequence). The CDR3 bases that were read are TGTGCCAGCAGACCTCCTAGAGCCTCCTACAATGAG. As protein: CASRPPRASYNE. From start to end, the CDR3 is CASRPPRASYNEQFF.

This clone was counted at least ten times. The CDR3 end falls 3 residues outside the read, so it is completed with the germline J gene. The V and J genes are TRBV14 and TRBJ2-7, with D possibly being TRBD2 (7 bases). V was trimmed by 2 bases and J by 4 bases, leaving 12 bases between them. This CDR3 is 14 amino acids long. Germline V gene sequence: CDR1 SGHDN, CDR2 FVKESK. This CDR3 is CASSQRGAGYEQYF. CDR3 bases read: TGTGCCAGCAGCCAACGGGGGGCGGGATACGAG.

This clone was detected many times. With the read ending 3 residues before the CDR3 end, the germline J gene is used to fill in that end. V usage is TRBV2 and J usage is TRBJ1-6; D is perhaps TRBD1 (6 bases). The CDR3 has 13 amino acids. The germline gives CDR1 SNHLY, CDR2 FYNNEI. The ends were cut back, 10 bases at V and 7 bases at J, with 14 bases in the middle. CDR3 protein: CATQPQGNSPLHF. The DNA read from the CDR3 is TGTGCCACCCAGCCCCAGGGGAATTCACCC.

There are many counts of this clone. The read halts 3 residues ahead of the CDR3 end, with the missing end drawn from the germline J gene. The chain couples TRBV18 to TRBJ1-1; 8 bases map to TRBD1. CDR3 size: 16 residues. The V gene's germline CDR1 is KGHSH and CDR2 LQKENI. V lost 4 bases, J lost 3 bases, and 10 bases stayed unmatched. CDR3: CASSLGQGNADTEAFF. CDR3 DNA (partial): TGTGCCAGCTCACTAGGACAGGGAAATGCGGACACTGAA.

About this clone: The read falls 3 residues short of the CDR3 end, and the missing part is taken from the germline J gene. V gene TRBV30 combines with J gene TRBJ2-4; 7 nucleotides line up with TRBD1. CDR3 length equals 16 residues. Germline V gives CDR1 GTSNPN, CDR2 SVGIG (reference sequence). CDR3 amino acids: CAWSAVSGTANYGQYF. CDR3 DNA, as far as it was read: TGTGCCTGGAGTGCGGTTTCCGGGACAGCTAACTATGGT.

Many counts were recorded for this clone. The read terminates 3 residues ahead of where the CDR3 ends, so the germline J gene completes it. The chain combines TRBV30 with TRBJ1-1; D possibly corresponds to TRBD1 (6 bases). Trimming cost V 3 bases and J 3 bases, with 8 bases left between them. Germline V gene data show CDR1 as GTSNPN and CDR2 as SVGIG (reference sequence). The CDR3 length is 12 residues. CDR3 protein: CAWSGQHTEAFF. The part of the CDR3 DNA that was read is TGTGCCTGGAGCGGACAGCACACTGAA. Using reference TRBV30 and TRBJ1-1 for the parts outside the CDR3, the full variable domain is SQTIHQWPATLVQPVGSPLSLECTVEGTSNPNLYWYRQAAGRGLQLLFYSVGIGQISSEVPQNLSASRPQDRQFILSSKKLLLSDSGFYLCAWSGQHTEAFFGQGTRLTVV.

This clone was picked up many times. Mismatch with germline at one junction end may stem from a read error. The part of the CDR3 DNA that was read is TGTGCTAGCAGCTTAACAGGGGAGGTCACAGATACG. It codes for CASSLTGEVTDT. The CDR3 in full is CASSLTGEVTDTQYF. This rearrangement joins TRBV7-7 to TRBJ2-3; possible D gene TRBD1, 7 bases. The read finishes 3 residues shy of the CDR3 end, and the germline J gene is used to complete it. This CDR3 is 15 amino acids long. Per germline, CDR1 SSHAT and CDR2 FNYEAQ (reference sequence).

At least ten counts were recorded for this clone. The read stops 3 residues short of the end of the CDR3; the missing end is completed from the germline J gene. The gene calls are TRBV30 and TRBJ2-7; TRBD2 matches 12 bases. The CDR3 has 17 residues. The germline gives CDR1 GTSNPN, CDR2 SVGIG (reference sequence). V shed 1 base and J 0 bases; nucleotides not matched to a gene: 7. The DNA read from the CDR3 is TGTGCCTGGAGTGGGAAAACTAGCGGGAGGAGCTCCTACGAG. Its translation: CAWSGKTSGRSSYE. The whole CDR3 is CAWSGKTSGRSSYEQYF.

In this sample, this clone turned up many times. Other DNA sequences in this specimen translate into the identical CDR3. CDR3 DNA (partial): TGTGCCTGGAGTGCGGGACCAGGGGGCGGAGGC. Translated: CAWSAGPGGGG. The full CDR3 reads CAWSAGPGGGGYTF. The chain uses TRBV30 and TRBJ1-2, with 8 bases matching TRBD1. From the germline J gene comes the end of the CDR3, since the read stops 3 residues before it. The germline V gene encodes CDR1 GTSNPN and CDR2 SVGIG (reference sequence). The CDR3 spans 14 residues.

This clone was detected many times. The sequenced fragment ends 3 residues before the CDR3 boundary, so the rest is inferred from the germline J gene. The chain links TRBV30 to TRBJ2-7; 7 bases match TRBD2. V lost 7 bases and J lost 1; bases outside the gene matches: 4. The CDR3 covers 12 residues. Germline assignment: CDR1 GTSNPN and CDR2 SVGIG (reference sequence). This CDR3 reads CAYGLDSYEQYF. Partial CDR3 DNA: TGTGCCTACGGACTAGATTCCTACGAG.

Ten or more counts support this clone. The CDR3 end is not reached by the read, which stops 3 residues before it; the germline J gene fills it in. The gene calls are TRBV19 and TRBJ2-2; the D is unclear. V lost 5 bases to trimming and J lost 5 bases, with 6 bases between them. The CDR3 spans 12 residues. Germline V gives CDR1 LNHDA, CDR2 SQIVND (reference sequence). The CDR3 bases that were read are TGTGCCAGTAGTCCTTCTACCGGGGAG. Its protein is CASSPSTGE. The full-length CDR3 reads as CASSPSTGELFF.

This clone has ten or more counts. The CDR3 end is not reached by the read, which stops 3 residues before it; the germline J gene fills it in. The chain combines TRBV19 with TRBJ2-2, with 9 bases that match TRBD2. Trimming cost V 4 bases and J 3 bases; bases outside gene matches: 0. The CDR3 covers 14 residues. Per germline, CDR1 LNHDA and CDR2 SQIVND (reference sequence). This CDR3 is CASSSGRDTGELFF. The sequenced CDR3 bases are TGTGCCAGTAGTAGCGGGAGGGACACCGGGGAG.

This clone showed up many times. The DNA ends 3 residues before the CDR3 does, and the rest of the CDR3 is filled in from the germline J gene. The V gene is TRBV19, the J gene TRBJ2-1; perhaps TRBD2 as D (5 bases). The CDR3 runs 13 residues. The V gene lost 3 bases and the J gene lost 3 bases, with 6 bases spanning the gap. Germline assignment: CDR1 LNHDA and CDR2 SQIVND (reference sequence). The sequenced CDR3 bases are TGTGCCAGTAGTATTGAGGGCTACAATGAG. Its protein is CASSIEGYNE. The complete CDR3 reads CASSIEGYNEQFF.

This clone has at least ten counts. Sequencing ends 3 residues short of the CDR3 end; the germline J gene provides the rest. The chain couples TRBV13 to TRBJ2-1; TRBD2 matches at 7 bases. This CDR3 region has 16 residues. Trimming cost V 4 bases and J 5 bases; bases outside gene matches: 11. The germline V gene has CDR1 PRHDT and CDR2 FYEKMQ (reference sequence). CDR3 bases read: TGTGCCAGCAGCTCCGGCGGGGGTGATCCCCACAATGAG. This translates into CASSSGGGDPHNE. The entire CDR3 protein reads CASSSGGGDPHNEQFF. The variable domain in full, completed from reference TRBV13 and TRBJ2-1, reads AAGVIQSPRHLIKEKRETATLKCYPIPRHDTVYWYQQGPGQDPQFLISFYEKMQSDKGSIPDRFSAQQFSDYHSELNMSSLELGDSALYFCASSSGGGDPHNEQFFGPGTRLTVL.

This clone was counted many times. The CDR3 DNA, read in part, is TGTGCCAGTAGTAAGGGGCCAGCG. This encodes CASSKGPA. The whole CDR3 region reads CASSKGPAQYF. The V and J genes are TRBV19 and TRBJ2-3; maybe TRBD1 (5 bases). The DNA ends 3 residues before the CDR3 does, and the rest of the CDR3 is filled in from the germline J gene. Looked up from germline, CDR1 is LNHDA and CDR2 is SQIVND (reference sequence). The CDR3 contains 11 residues. The full variable domain, its missing parts supplied by reference TRBV19 and TRBJ2-3, is DGGITQSPKYLFRKEGQNVTLSCEQNLNHDAMYWYRQDPGQGLRLIYYSQIVNDFQKGDIAEGYSVSREKKESFPLTVTSAQKNPTAFYLCASSKGPAQYFGPGTRLTVL.

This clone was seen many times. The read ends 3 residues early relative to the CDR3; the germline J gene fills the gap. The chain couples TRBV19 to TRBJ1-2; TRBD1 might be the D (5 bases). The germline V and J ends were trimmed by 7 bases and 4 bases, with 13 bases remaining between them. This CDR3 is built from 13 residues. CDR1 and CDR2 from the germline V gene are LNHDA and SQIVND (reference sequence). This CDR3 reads CASNRGEGYGYTF. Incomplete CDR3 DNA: TGTGCCAGTAACCGGGGGGAGGGCTATGGC.

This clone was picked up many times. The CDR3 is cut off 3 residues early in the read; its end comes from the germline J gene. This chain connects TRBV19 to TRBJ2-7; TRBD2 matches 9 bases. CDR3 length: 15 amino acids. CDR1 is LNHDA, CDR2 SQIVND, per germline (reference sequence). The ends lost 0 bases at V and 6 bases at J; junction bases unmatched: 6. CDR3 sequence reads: CASSIETSGSAEQYF. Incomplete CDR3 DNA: TGTGCCAGTAGTATAGAGACTAGCGGCTCGGCCGAG.

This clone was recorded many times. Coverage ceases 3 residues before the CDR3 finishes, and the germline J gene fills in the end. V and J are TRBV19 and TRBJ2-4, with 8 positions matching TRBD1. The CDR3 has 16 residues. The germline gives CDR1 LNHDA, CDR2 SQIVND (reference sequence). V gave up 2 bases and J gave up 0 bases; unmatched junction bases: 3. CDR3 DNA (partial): TGTGCCAGTAGTATACAGGGGGCTATAGCCAAAAACATT. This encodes CASSIQGAIAKNI. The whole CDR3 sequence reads CASSIQGAIAKNIQYF.

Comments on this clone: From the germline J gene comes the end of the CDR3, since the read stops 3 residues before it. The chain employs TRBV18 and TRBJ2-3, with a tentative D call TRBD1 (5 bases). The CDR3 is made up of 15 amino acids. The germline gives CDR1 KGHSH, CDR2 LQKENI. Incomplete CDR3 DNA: TGTGCCAGCTCACCAGGACATGGGATGACTGAGCCG. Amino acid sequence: CASSPGHGMTEP. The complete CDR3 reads CASSPGHGMTEPQYF. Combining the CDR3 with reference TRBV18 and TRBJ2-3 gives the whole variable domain NAGVMQNPRHLVRRRGQEARLRCSPMKGHSHVYWYRQLPEEGLKFMVYLQKENIIDESGMPKERFSAEFPKEGPSILRIQQVVRGDSAAYFCASSPGHGMTEPQYFGPGTRLTVL.

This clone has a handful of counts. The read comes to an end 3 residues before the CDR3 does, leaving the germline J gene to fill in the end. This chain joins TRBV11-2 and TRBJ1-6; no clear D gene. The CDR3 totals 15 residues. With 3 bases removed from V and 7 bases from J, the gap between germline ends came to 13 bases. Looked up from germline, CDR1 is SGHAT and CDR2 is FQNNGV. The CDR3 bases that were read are TGTGCCAGCAGCTTCACGGGGAATGACAATTCACCC. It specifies CASSFTGNDNSP. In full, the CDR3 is CASSFTGNDNSPLHF. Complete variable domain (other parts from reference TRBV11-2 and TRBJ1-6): EAGVAQSPRYKIIEKRQSVAFWCNPISGHATLYWYQQILGQGPKLLIQFQNNGVVDDSQLPKDRFSAERLKGVDSTLKIQPAKLEDSAVYLCASSFTGNDNSPLHFGNGTRLTVT.

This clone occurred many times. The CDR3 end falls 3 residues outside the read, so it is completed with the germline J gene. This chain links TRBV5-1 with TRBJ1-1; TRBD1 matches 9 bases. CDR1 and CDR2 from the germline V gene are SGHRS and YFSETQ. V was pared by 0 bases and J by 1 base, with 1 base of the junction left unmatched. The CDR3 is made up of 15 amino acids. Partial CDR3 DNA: TGCGCCAGCAGCTTGGTGGGACAGGGGAACACTGAA. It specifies CASSLVGQGNTE. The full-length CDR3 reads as CASSLVGQGNTEAFF.

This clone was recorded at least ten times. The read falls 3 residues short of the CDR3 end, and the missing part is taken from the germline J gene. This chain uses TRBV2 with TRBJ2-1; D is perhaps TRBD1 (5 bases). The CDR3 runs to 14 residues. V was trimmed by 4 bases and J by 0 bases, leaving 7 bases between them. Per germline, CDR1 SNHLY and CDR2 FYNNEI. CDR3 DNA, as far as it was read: TGTGCCAGCAGTGTTAGGGGCTCCTACAATGAG. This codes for CASSVRGSYNE. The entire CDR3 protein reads CASSVRGSYNEQFF.

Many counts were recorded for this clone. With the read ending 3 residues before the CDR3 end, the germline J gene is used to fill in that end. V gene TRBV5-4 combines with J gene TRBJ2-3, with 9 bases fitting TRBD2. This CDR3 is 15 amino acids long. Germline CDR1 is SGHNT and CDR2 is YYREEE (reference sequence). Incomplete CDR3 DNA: TGTGCCAGCAGCTTAGGCGGGAGGGCCGGAGAGACG. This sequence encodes CASSLGGRAGET. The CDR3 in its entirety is CASSLGGRAGETQYF.

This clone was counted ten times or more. Partial CDR3 DNA: TGTGCCAGCCGGACAGGGGGTCTTGAAAAA. It translates to CASRTGGLEK. The whole CDR3 is CASRTGGLEKLFF. This chain uses TRBV2 with TRBJ1-4; TRBD1 aligns across 10 bases. The read ends 3 residues before the CDR3 terminus; that terminus is restored from the germline J gene. CDR3 length: 13 amino acids. Losses at the gene ends were 8 bases for V and 7 bases for J; bases not matched to a gene: 4. CDR1 and CDR2 (germline): SNHLY, FYNNEI.